This T cell receptor beta chain was recovered during a study of CD8 T cells in ankylosing spondylitis. Broader study findings: In ankylosing spondylitis blood, a motif of roughly eight highly homologous TCR beta variants appeared characteristic.

This CDR3 spans 17 amino acids. V was pared by 4 bases and J by 1 base, with 5 bases of the junction left unmatched. Germline loops: CDR1 SGHTA, CDR2 FQGTGA. As regards this clonotype: Its antigen remains unknown.

TCRdb re-called the 5' RACE reads through MiXCR, storing one row per CDR3 protein. Among fewer than 400,000 distinct CDR3 sequences listed, 20% to 25% were seen once. The sequenced sample consisted of blood, either unsorted or a sorted T cell fraction (not recorded which). The genes are TRBV7-3 and TRBJ2-3, with 13 bases lining up with TRBD2. The TCR sequence derives from a male donor with ankylosing spondylitis. CDR3 region: CASSYTGLAGGTDTQYF. CDR3 DNA sequence: TGTGCCAGCAGCTACACTGGACTAGCGGGGGGCACAGATACGCAGTATTTT. Full variable domain (remainder filled in from reference TRBV7-3 and TRBJ2-3): GAGVSQTPSNKVTEKGKYVELRCDPISGHTALYWYRQSLGQGPEFLIYFQGTGAADDSGLPNDRFFAVRPEGSVSTLKIQRTERGDSAVYLCASSYTGLAGGTDTQYFGPGTRLTVL.